Listed below are T cell receptor beta chains from one sample, sequenced in a study of blood T cells in healthy people across ages. TCRdb reanalysed the 5' RACE reads using MiXCR and keeps one entry per CDR3 protein. The sample lists around 1,500,000 distinct CDR3 sequences, roughly 27% seen once, with less than 9.5% in the top ten. The sequenced sample consisted of blood. All receptors come from a woman aged 25 to 39 in good health. Each CDR3 is given with its conserved first and last residue. Fields, in order: D gene, V gene, clone size, J gene, CDR3 protein, CDR3 DNA. The D gene is left open where the match is weak. Expanded clones get a size class; other rows say once, few or many, or leave the size out.

.,TRBV7-2,.,TRBJ2-1,CASSLTFGEQFF,TGTGCCAGCAGCTTGACGTTTGGCGAGCAGTTCTTC
.,TRBV28,few,TRBJ2-1,CASSTPRGTNEQFF,TGTGCCAGCAGTACCCCAAGGGGGACGAATGAGCAGTTCTTC
.,TRBV7-9,.,TRBJ1-2,CASAYQSLYGYTF,TGTGCCAGCGCTTACCAGTCCCTCTATGGCTACACCTTC
.,TRBV27,many,TRBJ2-6,CASGRGAGANVLTF,TGTGCCAGCGGTAGGGGCGCGGGGGCCAACGTCCTGACTTTC
TRBD1,TRBV12-5,.,TRBJ2-7,CASGLATDRGWAGEQYF,TGTGCTAGTGGTTTGGCAACCGACAGGGGATGGGCTGGCGAGCAGTACTTC
TRBD2,TRBV28,few,TRBJ2-5,CASCKWAGEGETQYF,TGTGCCAGCTGCAAATGGGCGGGGGAGGGAGAGACCCAGTACTTC
TRBD1,TRBV27,few,TRBJ1-5,CASSQLRGQGAGQPQHF,TGTGCCAGCAGTCAACTCCGGGGACAGGGGGCCGGTCAGCCCCAGCATTTT
TRBD1,TRBV4-3,.,TRBJ2-3,CASTQDPGQGTDMQYF,TGCGCCAGCACCCAAGACCCGGGACAGGGCACAGATATGCAGTATTTT
TRBD1,TRBV5-6,few,TRBJ2-5,CASSLYGQGETQYF,TGTGCCAGCAGCCTCTACGGACAGGGGGAGACCCAGTACTTC
.,TRBV9,many,TRBJ2-5,CASSAGTHQETQYF,TGTGCCAGCAGCGCTGGGACCCACCAAGAGACCCAGTACTTC